Here is one TCR beta chain with its context. Its antigen is unknown. Within one base of it there is no much larger clone, and no base qualities were kept. The source of the sample is a study of T-cell memory formation after mild COVID-19 (dated by TCRdb to the early 2020s). As for the study more broadly: TCR sequence clusters from the two donors were found to be largely donor specific. T-cell clones expanding and contracting after mild COVID-19 in two donors were tracked by longitudinal TCRalpha and TCRbeta repertoire sequencing. Two young, previously healthy adult volunteers, one female and one male, were included in the cohort.

Overall study outcomes, separate from this receptor: Contracting CD4+ clones were found mainly in CM and EM memory subsets, while CD8+ clones were enriched in EMRA. Balanced CD4/CD8 phenotypes were observed for clones contracting from day 15 to 85, whereas a bias towards CD4+ was observed for a second wave of clones expanding from day 15 to 37. Only a couple of mild cases were covered in the study, and larger cohorts including severe cases with pre-infection samples were considered necessary. Some responding clones were found in pre-infection memory, which suggests that pre-existing cross-reactive memory T cells took part in the SARS-CoV-2 response. The second-wave clones that peaked on day 37 were not confirmed to be SARS-CoV-2 specific.

The CDR3 numbers 14 residues from cysteine through phenylalanine. Here the CDR3 DNA is all that survives: 42 bases in frame from base 1. At the junction V is shortened by 3 bases and J by 8 bases, with 17 bases in between. Via the germline V gene (reference sequence), CDR1 is DFQATT and CDR2 SNEGSKA. The sequencer listed for this sample is Illumina NovaSeq 6000. TCRalpha and TCRbeta cDNA libraries were built by 5'RACE with constant-segment primers, adding sample barcodes and unique molecular identifiers. Trizol reagent was used to extract RNA from every sample. Amplification of the libraries took two PCR steps, and the second step added a second sample barcode plus Illumina TruSeq adapters. The libraries were sequenced on an Illumina NovaSeq using 2 x 150 bp paired-end reads. The authors processed their data as follows. With migec v1.2.7, reads were demultiplexed and then collapsed into UMI-guided consensus sequences. Using mixcr v2.1.11, UMI consensuses were aligned to TRA and TRB V and J templates and then assembled into clonotypes. Clonotypes were classified as expanded or contracted when called significant by both edgeR and NoisET, with noise models trained on biological replicates. For edgeR calls, the cutoffs were a false discovery rate-adjusted p below 0.01 and a log2 fold-change threshold of 1. As an exploratory analysis of dynamics, max-normalized trajectories of the 1000 most abundant clonotypes were examined with PCA combined with hierarchical clustering. Each responding clone was given a CD4 or CD8 phenotype based on the CD4+ and CD8+ repertoires, which had been sequenced separately. Using fastp at Q25 and MiXCR, TCRdb reprocessed the public reads and kept productive beta chains. Each entry merges the rows of one CDR3 protein and shows their most common DNA and genes. The V and J calls were determined by TCRdb, not by the authors. Present in this sample are over 350,000 distinct CDR3 sequences, 20% to 25% of which were seen just once. The top ten constitute 8.5% to 9% of the sample.

PBMCs were isolated by Ficoll-Paque density gradient centrifugation. What was sequenced was PBMCs or a T cell subset sorted from them (not recorded which). This TCR was sampled from an adult woman who had mild COVID-19 (a few samples of this study predate the infection). The sample titles of this study are shuffled in the database, so cell type and time point are left out; the donor was told from shared clones. The sequence joins TRBV20-1 to TRBJ1-5, and perhaps TRBD1 as D gene, on 6 matching bases. The nucleotide sequence is given as TGCAGTGCTAGTACAGGACAGCTAAGAGAGCCCCAGCATTTT. This translates into CSASTGQLREPQHF.